Sequencing of this T cell receptor beta chain was carried out in a study of shared clonotypes between healthy human individuals. Clones were read by immunoSEQ multiplex PCR, and TCRdb kept only the in-frame ones, dropping some. This table has 2 million to 2.5 million clones, approximately 96% appearing once. Germline V gene lookup returns CDR1 SGHTA and CDR2 FQGNSA. The CDR3 is 14 amino acids. With V trimmed by 5 bases and J by 6 bases, 3 bases remained unmatched. Remarks on this clone: This specimen includes other DNA sequences encoding the same CDR3.

The V call is TRBV7-2, the J call TRBJ2-7; 14 positions match TRBD2. Sequenced input: naive CD4+ T cells sorted from blood. Subset of the sample: CD45RA+ positively selected. The receptor was isolated from a man in his late teens or twenties in good health. CDR3 protein: CASSLGLAGGEQYF. DNA of the CDR3: TGTGCCAGCAGCCTTGGACTAGCGGGAGGCGAGCAGTACTTC. Together with reference TRBV7-2 and TRBJ2-7, the CDR3 gives the full variable domain: GAGVSQSPSNKVTEKGKDVELRCDPISGHTALYWYRQSLGQGLEFLIYFQGNSAPDKSGLPSDRFSAERTGGSVSTLTIQRTQQEDSAVYLCASSLGLAGGEQYFGPGTRLTVT.